The 19 T cell receptor beta chains reported below all come from one sample, sequenced in a study of control samples from healthy donors and cancer patients. Sequencing was performed with immunoSEQ multiplex PCR; in TCRdb, only in-frame clones are kept and a portion is missing. The sample carries fewer than 500,000 clones, 90% recorded once. The sample was PBMCs. The receptors shown here come from a man between 40 and 49 years old with head and neck cancer.

This sequence joins TRBV7-8 and TRBJ1-3, with D possibly TRBD1 on 5 matching bases. Trimming pared 3 bases from V and 6 bases from J, leaving 18 bases between. The length of the CDR3 is 16 residues. Germline assignment: CDR1 SGHVS and CDR2 FQNEAQ. CDR3 coding DNA: TGTGCCAGCAGCTTCTTACTGAGGGGAAAGGAAAACACCATATATTTT. Encoded protein: CASSFLLRGKENTIYF.

The table lists this clone with a count of one. The J gene is TRBJ2-7, the V gene TRBV2, with D possibly being TRBD1 or TRBD2 (5 bases each). Looked up from germline, CDR1 is SNHLY and CDR2 is FYNNEI. CDR3 length equals 14 residues. Between the trimmed V and J ends, which lost 4 bases and 3 bases, there was a span of 13 bases. The CDR3 DNA sequence: TGTGCCAGCAGTGGGGACCGGTCTCACTACGAGCAGTACTTC. Translation: CASSGDRSHYEQYF.

This rearrangement joins TRBV5-6 to TRBJ1-6; D gene unclear. CDR1 SGHDT and CDR2 YYEEEE come from the germline V gene. This CDR3 is built from 19 residues. With 4 bases removed from V and 0 bases from J, the gap between germline ends came to 20 bases. CDR3 nucleotides: TGTGCCAGCAGCAAGAAACTAGGGAGCCAGAGCTCCTATAATTCACCCCTCCACTTT. Protein sequence: CASSKKLGSQSSYNSPLHF.

The chain is built from TRBV28 and TRBJ2-6, with D uncertain. The germline V gene encodes CDR1 MDHEN and CDR2 SYDVKM. Trimming took 4 bases from V and 1 from J, leaving 8 bases between them. The CDR3 contains 15 residues. CDR3 amino acids: CASSSTPSGANVLTF. The CDR3 nucleotides read TGTGCCAGCAGTTCGACCCCTTCTGGGGCCAACGTCCTGACTTTC. Filled out from reference TRBV28 and TRBJ2-6, the complete variable domain reads DVKVTQSSRYLVKRTGEKVFLECVQDMDHENMFWYRQDPGLGLRLIYFSYDVKMKEKGDIPEGYSVSREKKERFSLILESASTNQTSMYLCASSSTPSGANVLTFGAGSRLTVL.

The CDR3 loop is CASNQGTDTQYF. In DNA, the CDR3 is TGTGCCAGCAACCAGGGCACAGATACGCAGTATTTT. This rearrangement joins TRBV3-1 (or the pseudogene TRBV3-2) to TRBJ2-3, with D unresolved. V was pared by 7 bases and J by 1 base, with 6 bases between. Germline CDR1 reads LGHDT; CDR2 reads YNNKEL (reference sequence). The CDR3 consists of 12 residues.

This clone was detected only a few times. The gene calls are TRBV4-2 and TRBJ1-5; 7 bases fit TRBD1. CDR1 is LGHNA, CDR2 YNFKEQ, per germline. There are 16 residues in the CDR3. V trimming: 0 bases; J trimming: 7 bases; junction bases outside the gene matches: 9. CDR3 region: CASSQERTGAGQPQHF. For the CDR3, the DNA is TGTGCCAGCAGCCAAGAAAGAACAGGGGCAGGGCAGCCCCAGCATTTT.

A remark on this clone: Other DNA sequences within the sample encode an identical CDR3. This chain uses TRBV14 with TRBJ2-5; D assignment may be TRBD1 or TRBD2 (5 bases each). The CDR3 has 15 amino acids. Germline V lookup: CDR1 SGHDN, CDR2 FVKESK. V lost 3 bases, J lost 2 bases, and 13 bases lay in between. The CDR3 loop reads CASSQLRGTQETQYF. The CDR3 DNA sequence: TGTGCCAGCAGCCAGCTCCGGGGCACGCAAGAGACCCAGTACTTC.

The genes are TRBV5-4 and TRBJ1-1; 8 bases map to TRBD1. Germline CDR1 and CDR2: SGHNT and YYREEE (reference sequence). The CDR3 sequence is 13 residues long. V lost 4 bases and J lost 8; bases outside the gene matches: 7. The CDR3 DNA reads as TGTGCCAGCAGCCAACAGGGGGTTGGAGAAGCTTTCTTT. This codes for CASSQQGVGEAFF.

The genes are TRBV30 and TRBJ1-5; D uncertain. The CDR3 runs 13 residues. With 0 bases removed from V and 6 bases from J, the gap between germline ends came to 9 bases. CDR1 and CDR2 from the germline V gene are GTSNPN and SVGIG (reference sequence). CDR3 coding DNA: TGTGCCTGGAGTGTACATCTGAGTCAGCCCCAGCATTTT. Protein sequence: CAWSVHLSQPQHF.

The rearrangement uses TRBV12-2 and TRBJ1-4; TRBD1, the D gene given by the table, was not confirmed from the DNA. TRBV12-2 is reported as a pseudogene. CDR3 size: 15 residues. The CDR3 bases are TGTGCAAGTCGCTTCGGGGACAGCGGAAAGGAAAAACTGTTTTTT. It codes for CASRFGDSGKEKLFF.

The chain links TRBV24-1 to TRBJ2-2; the D call may be TRBD1 or TRBD2 (5 bases each). Between the trimmed V and J ends, which lost 5 bases and 6 bases, there was a span of 12 bases. The CDR3 extends over 14 amino acids. CDR1 KGHDR and CDR2 SFDVKD come from the germline V gene. This chain's CDR3 is CATSVGVGAGELFF. DNA for the CDR3: TGTGCCACCAGTGTGGGGGTCGGCGCCGGGGAGCTGTTTTTT.

The chain combines TRBV6-1 with TRBJ2-3; D is undetermined. This CDR3 region has 12 residues. CDR1 is MNHNS, CDR2 SASEGT, per germline. V was clipped by 3 bases and J by 6 bases, with 7 bases between them. CDR3 DNA sequence: TGTGCCAGCAGTGATCACGGGGATACGCAGTATTTT. Its translation: CASSDHGDTQYF.

The genes are TRBV7-8 and TRBJ1-5; TRBD1 aligns across 10 bases. The J segment lost 2 bases and the V segment lost 4 bases, leaving 8 bases of the junction unmatched. There are 17 residues in the CDR3. CDR1 is SGHVS and CDR2 is FQNEAQ in the germline V gene. The CDR3 sequence is CASSSWTGGIGNQPQHF. CDR3 sequence (DNA): TGTGCCAGCAGCTCCTGGACAGGGGGGATCGGCAATCAGCCCCAGCATTTT.

The chain joins TRBV19 to TRBJ1-1; weak D call: TRBD1 (5 bases). CDR1 and CDR2 (germline): LNHDA, SQIVND (reference sequence). Deletions cut 5 bases from V and 1 base from J, with 14 bases between. The CDR3 extends over 15 amino acids. DNA of the CDR3: TGTGCCAGTAGTCCAACACGAAGGGGGAACACTGAAGCTTTCTTT. Its protein is CASSPTRRGNTEAFF.

V is TRBV4-3 and J is TRBJ1-5, with a possible D match to TRBD1 (6 bases). CDR3 size: 17 residues. The germline CDR1 and CDR2 sequences are LGHNA and YSLEER. Trimming left V 4 bases short and J 11 bases short, with 27 bases between. CDR3: CASSLHAIGGRTSAQHF. CDR3 bases: TGCGCCAGCAGCCTACACGCAATCGGGGGGCGGACTTCGGCCCAGCATTTT.

The chain joins TRBV7-6 to TRBJ2-4, with D possibly matching TRBD2 (5 bases). V shed 5 bases and J shed 7 bases, with 9 bases lying between them. There are 12 residues in the CDR3. Looked up from germline, CDR1 is SGHVS and CDR2 is FNYEAQ. Written as DNA, the CDR3 is TGTGCCAGCAGCCCGGGGTTCAACATTCAGTACTTC. Its protein is CASSPGFNIQYF.

The J gene is TRBJ2-3, the V gene TRBV7-3; D assignment may be TRBD1 or TRBD2 (5 bases each). There are 13 residues in the CDR3. Germline CDR1 reads SGHTA; CDR2 reads FQGTGA. V was shortened by 5 bases and J by 2 bases, with 8 bases between the two germline ends. In nucleotides, the CDR3 is TGTGCCAGCAGCCGGGACCCCACAGATACGCAGTATTTT. Protein sequence: CASSRDPTDTQYF.

The chain carries TRBV4-2 and TRBJ2-6; D remains ambiguous. The germline V and J ends were trimmed by 1 base and 0 bases, with 13 bases remaining between them. The germline V gene has CDR1 LGHNA and CDR2 YNFKEQ. This CDR3 contains 18 residues. CDR3 DNA sequence: TGTGCCAGCAGCCAAGCCCTAGACCCCCTCTCTGGGGCCAACGTCCTGACTTTC. Encoded protein: CASSQALDPLSGANVLTF.

This chain connects TRBV7-2 to TRBJ2-3; D remains ambiguous. This CDR3 has 13 amino acids. V lost 1 base, J lost 2 bases, and 4 bases lay in between. The V gene's germline CDR1 is SGHTA and CDR2 FQGNSA. CDR3: CASSLGPTDTQYF. Here the CDR3 DNA reads TGTGCCAGCAGCTTAGGTCCCACAGATACGCAGTATTTT.